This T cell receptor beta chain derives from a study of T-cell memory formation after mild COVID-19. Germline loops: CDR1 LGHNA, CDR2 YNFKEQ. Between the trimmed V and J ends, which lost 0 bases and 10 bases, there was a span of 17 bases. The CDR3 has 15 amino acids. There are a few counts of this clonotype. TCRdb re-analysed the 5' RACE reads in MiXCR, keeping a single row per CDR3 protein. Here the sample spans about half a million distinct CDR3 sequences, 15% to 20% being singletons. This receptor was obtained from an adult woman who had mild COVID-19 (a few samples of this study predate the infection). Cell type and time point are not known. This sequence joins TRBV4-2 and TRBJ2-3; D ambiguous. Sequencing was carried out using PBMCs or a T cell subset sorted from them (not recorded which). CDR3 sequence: CASSQETETNLAQYF. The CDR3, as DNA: TGTGCCAGCAGCCAAGAGACCGAAACCAATCTAGCGCAGTATTTT.